The 9 T cell receptor beta chains below were found in one sample sequenced in a study of cytomegalovirus exposure and HLA in healthy donors. Assay: immunoSEQ multiplex PCR; the TCRdb copy retains only in-frame clones and omits some. The table shows 130,000 or so clones, with roughly 87% occurring only once. Sample: PBMCs. These receptors all come from a woman between 18 and 29 years old in good health and CMV-seronegative.

The V gene is TRBV11-3, the J gene TRBJ1-2; the match to TRBD1 covers 9 bases. The V segment lost 8 bases and the J segment 0 bases; nucleotides outside the gene matches: 13. The CDR3 consists of 17 residues. The V gene's germline CDR1 is SGHNT and CDR2 YENEEA. The CDR3 loop reads CASAAGTGYIPNYGYTF. CDR3 coding DNA: TGTGCCAGCGCTGCCGGGACAGGGTATATTCCTAACTATGGCTACACCTTC.

The rearrangement uses TRBV6-5 and TRBJ1-2; D possibly corresponds to TRBD1 (5 bases). The CDR3 spans 13 residues. V lost 6 bases and J 4 bases, leaving 12 bases between the germline ends. The germline gives CDR1 MNHEY, CDR2 SVGAGI. The chain's CDR3 is CASRTATAYGYTF. The CDR3 region has the DNA TGTGCCAGCAGGACAGCGACTGCCTATGGCTACACCTTC.

The CDR3: CASSYLQGTSPLHF. As DNA, the CDR3 is TGTGCCAGCAGTTATCTACAGGGGACTTCACCCCTCCACTTT. J is TRBJ1-6 and V is TRBV27, with 7 bases identical to TRBD1. Germline V gene sequence: CDR1 MNHEY, CDR2 SMNVEV (reference sequence). The CDR3 sequence is 14 residues long. V was clipped by 4 bases and J by 9 bases; unmatched bases: 6.

The chain has TRBV2 and TRBJ1-4; 10 nucleotides line up with TRBD1. This CDR3 region has 13 residues. Germline V gene sequence: CDR1 SNHLY, CDR2 FYNNEI. Unmatched junction bases numbered 3, after V lost 8 bases and J lost 6 bases. DNA of the CDR3: TGTGCCAGCGGGACAGGGGCTTATGAAAAACTGTTTTTT. Translation gives CASGTGAYEKLFF. Using reference TRBV2 and TRBJ1-4 for the parts outside the CDR3, the full variable domain is EPEVTQTPSHQVTQMGQEVILRCVPISNHLYFYWYRQILGQKVEFLVSFYNNEISEKSEIFDDQFSVERPDGSNFTLKIRSTKLEDSAMYFCASGTGAYEKLFFGSGTQLSVL.

The chain combines TRBV5-1 with TRBJ1-5; D unresolved. There are 13 residues in the CDR3. V was clipped by 0 bases and J by 8 bases, with 9 bases between them. Germline values: CDR1 SGHRS, CDR2 YFSETQ. The CDR3 DNA is TGCGCCAGCAGCTTGGCGATTGGCAAGCCCCAGCATTTT. It translates to CASSLAIGKPQHF.

The chain links TRBV7-2 to TRBJ1-5; D uncertain. Between the trimmed V and J ends, which lost 4 bases and 4 bases, there was a span of 11 bases. Germline CDR1 and CDR2: SGHTA and FQGNSA. The CDR3 length is 14 residues. In DNA, the CDR3 is TGTGCCAGCAGCTCACGGACGGGGAATCAGCCCCAGCATTTT. Translated, it gives CASSSRTGNQPQHF.

V is TRBV10-3 and J is TRBJ2-7, with TRBD2 matching 11 bases. The trim removed 2 bases at V and 2 bases at J, leaving 2 bases unmatched. The CDR3 spans 15 residues. Germline CDR1 ENHRY, CDR2 SYGVKD. CDR3 coding DNA: TGTGCCATCAGTGAGCTAGCGGGGGGCACCTACGAGCAGTACTTC. Residues: CAISELAGGTYEQYF.

This chain uses TRBV7-9 with TRBJ2-7, with D maybe TRBD1 (5 bases). Germline V lookup: CDR1 SEHNR, CDR2 FQNEAQ (reference sequence). The ends were cut back, 1 base at V and 7 bases at J, with 17 bases in the middle. The CDR3 consists of 15 residues. The CDR3 loop is CASSLVSPGHGEQYF. The CDR3 DNA is TGTGCCAGCAGCTTAGTTTCGCCAGGACACGGGGAGCAGTACTTC.

The rearrangement uses TRBV7-8 and TRBJ2-1, with 7 bases identical to TRBD1. Looked up from germline, CDR1 is SGHVS and CDR2 is FQNEAQ. The CDR3 runs 14 residues. V lost 3 bases to trimming and J lost 7 bases; unmatched junction nucleotides: 6. This CDR3 is CASSFIDRANEQFF. The CDR3 nucleotides read TGTGCCAGCAGCTTTATAGACAGGGCAAATGAGCAGTTCTTC.